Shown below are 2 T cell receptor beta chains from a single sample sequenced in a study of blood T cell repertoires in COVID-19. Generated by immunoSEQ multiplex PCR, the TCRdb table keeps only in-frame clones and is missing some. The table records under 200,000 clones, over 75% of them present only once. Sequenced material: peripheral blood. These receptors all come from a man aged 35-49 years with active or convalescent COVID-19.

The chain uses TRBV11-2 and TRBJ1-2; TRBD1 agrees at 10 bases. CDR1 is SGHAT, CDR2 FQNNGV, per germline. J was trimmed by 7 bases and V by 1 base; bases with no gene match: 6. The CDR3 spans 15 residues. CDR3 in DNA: TGTGCCAGCAGCTTAGGGGGACAGGGGCAGAGTGGCTACACCTTC. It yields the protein CASSLGGQGQSGYTF.

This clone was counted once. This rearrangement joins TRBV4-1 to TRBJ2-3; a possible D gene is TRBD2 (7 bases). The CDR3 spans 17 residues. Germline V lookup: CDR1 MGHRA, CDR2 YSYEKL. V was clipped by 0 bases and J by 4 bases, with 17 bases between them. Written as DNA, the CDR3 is TGCGCCAGCAGCCAAGATCCGAGGGGGAGGGGGTCAGATACGCAGTATTTT. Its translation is CASSQDPRGRGSDTQYF.